Listed below are T cell receptor beta chains from one sample, sequenced in a study of PD-1 blockade in classical Hodgkin lymphoma. The data were produced by immunoSEQ multiplex PCR, yet TCRdb's version contains in-frame clones alone and is incomplete. Here the sample spans 9,500 to 12,000 clones, approximately 84% being singletons. The sequencing here drew on peripheral blood mononuclear cells (PBMCs), taken before the second cycle of nivolumab. All receptors come from a human donor with classical Hodgkin lymphoma. Both conserved end residues are part of each CDR3. Fields, in order: D gene, V gene, CDR3 protein. The D gene is left open where the match is weak.

>-|TRBV19
CASSRGGEQYF
>TRBD1|TRBV7-6
CASSLAWGTGDSTDTQYF
>-|TRBV7-2
CASSLGHLNYGYTF
>-|TRBV5-4
CASNDPGGSTDTQYF
>-|TRBV15
CATSRDERGVPWRETQYF
>-|TRBV5-1
CASSLARVGETQYF
>TRBD1|TRBV15
CATSRQGDIRNQPQHF
>-|TRBV7-9
CASSLARGPDGYTF
>-|TRBV18
CASSPISQGLEPFF
>-|TRBV6-1
CASKSGAPWGYTF
>-|TRBV7-9
CASSYPTQNTEAFF
>TRBD1|TRBV7-2
CASSSPGGWETQYF
>-|TRBV6-5
CASSYSGIFTDTQYF
>-|TRBV5-1
CASSLVRGHYEQYF
>-|TRBV21-1
CASSKENVTGELFF
>-|TRBV9
CASSDPGQPSNEKLFF
>-|TRBV2
CASSDGGHSNQPQHF
>-|TRBV29-1
CSVGGKGRTGELFF
>-|TRBV14
CASSQDRTYTEAFF
>-|TRBV28
CASSLTVYNEQFF
>-|TRBV19
CASSREQANEKLFF
>-|TRBV7-2
CASQWQGGGGAEAFF
>-|TRBV5-1
CASSPPGAAQFF
>-|TRBV4-3
CASSQGQQDQPQHF
>-|TRBV5-1
CASSLGQSNEKLFF
>-|TRBV9
CASSPGVRDTQYF
>TRBD1|TRBV29-1
CSVQMTGGWETQYF
>-|TRBV15
CATSRDYEGGHSGNTIYF
>-|TRBV19
CASSIIGNGELFF
>-|TRBV9
CASSVAAQGPNYGYTF
>-|TRBV5-6
CASSLEGGTNEKLFF
>TRBD1|TRBV30
CAWSPNLRDSRFYEQYF
>TRBD2|TRBV18
CASSLSGGDQETQYF
>TRBD1|TRBV4-1
CASSQDRGPPYNEQFF
>TRBD2|TRBV28
CASSSELAGGPYMNEQFF
>-|TRBV27
CASAQGAYEQYF
>-|TRBV10-3
CAISESGNSSPLHF
>-|TRBV10-3
CAISESNLIYF
>TRBD1|TRBV5-1
CASSFGTGATYGYTF
>-|TRBV27
CASSPLAATGNYGYTF